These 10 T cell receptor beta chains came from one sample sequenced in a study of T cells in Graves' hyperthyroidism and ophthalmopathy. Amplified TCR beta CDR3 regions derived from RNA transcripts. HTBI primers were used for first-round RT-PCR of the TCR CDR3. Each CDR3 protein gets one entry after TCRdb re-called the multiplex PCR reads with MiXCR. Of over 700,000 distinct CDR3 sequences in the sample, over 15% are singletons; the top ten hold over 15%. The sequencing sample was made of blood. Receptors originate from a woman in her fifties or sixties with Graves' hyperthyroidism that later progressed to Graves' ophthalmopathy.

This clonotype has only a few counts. The CDR3 loop is CASSSPQTEFNYGYTF. For the CDR3, the DNA is TGTGCCAGCAGCTCCCCCCAGACAGAATTTAACTATGGCTACACCTTC. This chain uses TRBV7-9 with TRBJ1-2, with D possibly matching TRBD1 (5 bases). This CDR3 is built from 16 residues. Trimming took 4 bases from V and 1 from J, leaving 16 bases between them. In germline, CDR1 is SEHNR, CDR2 FQNEAQ (reference sequence).

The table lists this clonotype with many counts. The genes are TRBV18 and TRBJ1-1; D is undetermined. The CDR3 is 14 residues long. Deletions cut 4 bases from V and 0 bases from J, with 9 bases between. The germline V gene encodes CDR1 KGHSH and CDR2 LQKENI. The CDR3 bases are TGTGCCAGCTCACTAGACGGAATGAACACTGAAGCTTTCTTT. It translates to CASSLDGMNTEAFF.

CDR3 in amino acids: CASSIDSGQIYEQYF. In DNA form, the CDR3 reads TGTGCCAGTAGTATTGATAGCGGGCAGATCTACGAGCAGTACTTC. V and J are TRBV19 and TRBJ2-7; 7 nucleotides align to TRBD2. Per the germline V gene, CDR1 is LNHDA and CDR2 is SQIVND (reference sequence). With V trimmed by 3 bases and J by 3 bases, 8 bases remained unmatched. The length of the CDR3 is 15 residues.

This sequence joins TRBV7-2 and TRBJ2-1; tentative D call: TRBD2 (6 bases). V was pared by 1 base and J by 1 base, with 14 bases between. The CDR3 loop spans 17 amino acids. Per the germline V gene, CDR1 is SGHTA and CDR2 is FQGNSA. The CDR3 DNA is TGTGCCAGCAGCTTAGGGTATACGGGGGAGTCCTACAATGAGCAGTTCTTC. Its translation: CASSLGYTGESYNEQFF.

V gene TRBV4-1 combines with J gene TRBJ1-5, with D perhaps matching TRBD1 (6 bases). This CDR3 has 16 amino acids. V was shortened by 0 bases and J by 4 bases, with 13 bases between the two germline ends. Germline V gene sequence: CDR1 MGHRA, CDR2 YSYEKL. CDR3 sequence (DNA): TGCGCCAGCAGCCAAGATCTAGGGGGAGGGAATCAGCCCCAGCATTTT. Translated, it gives CASSQDLGGGNQPQHF.

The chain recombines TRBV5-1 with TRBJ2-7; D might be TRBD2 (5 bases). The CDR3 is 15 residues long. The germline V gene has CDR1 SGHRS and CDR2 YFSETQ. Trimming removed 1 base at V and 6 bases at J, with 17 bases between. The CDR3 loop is CASSLHTILEGEQYF. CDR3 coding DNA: TGCGCCAGCAGCTTGCACACTATTCTTGAGGGCGAGCAGTACTTC.

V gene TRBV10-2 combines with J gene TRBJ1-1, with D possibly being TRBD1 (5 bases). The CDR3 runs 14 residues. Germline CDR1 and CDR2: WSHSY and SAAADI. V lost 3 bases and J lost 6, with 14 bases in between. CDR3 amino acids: CASSDTPGLAEAFF. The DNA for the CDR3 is TGCGCCAGCAGTGATACCCCGGGGCTTGCTGAAGCTTTCTTT.

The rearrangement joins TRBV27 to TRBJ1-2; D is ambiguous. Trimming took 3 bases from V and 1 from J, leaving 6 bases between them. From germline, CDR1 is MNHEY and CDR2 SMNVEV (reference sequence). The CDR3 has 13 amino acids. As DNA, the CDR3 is TGTGCCAGCAGTTTCACCAGTAACTATGGCTACACCTTC. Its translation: CASSFTSNYGYTF.

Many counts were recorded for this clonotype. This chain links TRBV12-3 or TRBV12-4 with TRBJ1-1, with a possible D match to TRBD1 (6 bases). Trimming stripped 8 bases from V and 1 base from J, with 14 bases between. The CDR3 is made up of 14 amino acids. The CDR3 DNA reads TGTGCCAGCCGTGCTGGGGGCTGGAACACTGAAGCTTTCTTT. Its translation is CASRAGGWNTEAFF.

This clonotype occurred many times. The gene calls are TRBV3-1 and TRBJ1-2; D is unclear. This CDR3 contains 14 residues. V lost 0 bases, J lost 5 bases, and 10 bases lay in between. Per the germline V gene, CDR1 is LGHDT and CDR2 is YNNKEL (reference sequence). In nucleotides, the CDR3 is TGTGCCAGCAGCCAAGATCTTGGAGGGTATGGCTACACCTTC. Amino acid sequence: CASSQDLGGYGYTF. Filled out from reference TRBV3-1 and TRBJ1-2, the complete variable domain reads DTAVSQTPKYLVTQMGNDKSIKCEQNLGHDTMYWYKQDSKKFLKIMFSYNNKELIINETVPNRFSPKSPDKAHLNLHINSLELGDSAVYFCASSQDLGGYGYTFGSGTRLTVV.